What follows are 8 T cell receptor beta chains derived from one specimen sequenced in a study of cytomegalovirus exposure and HLA in healthy donors. 13 Jbeta primers and 60 Vbeta primers were used for the PCR. Data came from immunoSEQ multiplex PCR; TCRdb stores just in-frame clones and leaves some out. The data show fewer than 150,000 clones, about 78% seen once. Specimen: PBMCs. The receptors were sampled from a woman in her thirties or forties in good health and CMV-seropositive.

V usage is TRBV4-2 and J usage is TRBJ1-1, with D perhaps matching TRBD1 (6 bases). V lost 4 bases, J lost 1 base, and 16 bases lay in between. The CDR3 runs 16 residues. Germline CDR1 is LGHNA and CDR2 is YNFKEQ. Here the CDR3 DNA reads TGTGCCAGCAGCCCACTCCTAAGGGGACAGAACACTGAAGCTTTCTTT. It is translated as CASSPLLRGQNTEAFF.

The gene calls are TRBV12-5 and TRBJ1-2; no clear D. The CDR3 spans 12 residues. From germline, CDR1 is LGHNT and CDR2 FRNRAP. Trimming took 6 bases from V and 4 from J, leaving 9 bases between them. The CDR3 sequence is CASGQDSYGYTF. The CDR3 DNA follows: TGTGCTAGTGGCCAGGACTCCTATGGCTACACCTTC.

The chain couples TRBV18 to TRBJ1-1, with D uncertain. V lost 3 bases, J lost 1 base, and 9 bases lay in between. The germline gives CDR1 KGHSH, CDR2 LQKENI. The CDR3 extends over 14 amino acids. The CDR3 coding sequence is TGTGCCAGCTCACCGGCAGGCTGGAACACTGAAGCTTTCTTT. Its translation: CASSPAGWNTEAFF.

V and J are TRBV9 and TRBJ1-1; D is unresolved. The V gene's germline CDR1 is SGDLS and CDR2 YYNGEE. V lost 3 bases and J 7 bases, leaving 13 bases between the germline ends. The CDR3 loop spans 13 amino acids. In DNA form, the CDR3 reads TGTGCCAGCAGCGGGTCCCCGGGAGATGAAGCTTTCTTT. This translates into CASSGSPGDEAFF.

As regards this clone: Other DNA sequences in the sample encode the same CDR3. V usage is TRBV4-1 and J usage is TRBJ1-5; D might be TRBD1 (6 bases). Trimming took off 1 base at V and 3 bases at J, with 13 bases between the two ends. The CDR3 totals 16 residues. Germline V gives CDR1 MGHRA, CDR2 YSYEKL. The CDR3, as DNA: TGCGCCAGCAGCCAAGGAAGAGACAGGTACAATCAGCCCCAGCATTTT. It is translated as CASSQGRDRYNQPQHF.

This sequence joins TRBV2 and TRBJ1-1, with D unresolved. Trimming pared 5 bases from V and 1 base from J, leaving 8 bases between. This CDR3 is built from 13 residues. In germline, CDR1 is SNHLY, CDR2 FYNNEI. The CDR3 sequence: CASSPSWNTEAFF. CDR3 DNA sequence: TGTGCCAGCAGTCCGAGTTGGAACACTGAAGCTTTCTTT.

This clone appeared a few times. The chain uses TRBV9 and TRBJ1-2; no reliable D call. The V gene's germline CDR1 is SGDLS and CDR2 YYNGEE. V lost 0 bases to trimming and J lost 4 bases, with 7 bases between them. CDR3 length: 13 amino acids. The CDR3 sequence: CASSVEGAYGYTF. CDR3 nucleotide sequence: TGTGCCAGCAGCGTAGAGGGAGCCTATGGCTACACCTTC.

V gene TRBV18 combines with J gene TRBJ2-5; D gene uncertain. V was pared by 5 bases and J by 0 bases, with 4 bases between. CDR1 and CDR2 (germline): KGHSH, LQKENI. The CDR3 sequence is 12 residues long. Here the CDR3 reads CASSSYQETQYF. For the CDR3, the DNA is TGTGCCAGCTCATCGTACCAAGAGACCCAGTACTTC.